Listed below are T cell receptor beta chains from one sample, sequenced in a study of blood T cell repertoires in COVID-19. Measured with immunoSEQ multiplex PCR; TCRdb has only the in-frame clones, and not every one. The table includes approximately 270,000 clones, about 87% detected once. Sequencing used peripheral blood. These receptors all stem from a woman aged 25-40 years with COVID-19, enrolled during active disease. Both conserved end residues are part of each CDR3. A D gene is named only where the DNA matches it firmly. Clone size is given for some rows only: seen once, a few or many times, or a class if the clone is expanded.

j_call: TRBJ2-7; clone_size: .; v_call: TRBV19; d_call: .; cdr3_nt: TGTGCCAGTAGTCTCCGGCAGGGGTCCTACGAGCAGTACTTC; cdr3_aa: CASSLRQGSYEQYF
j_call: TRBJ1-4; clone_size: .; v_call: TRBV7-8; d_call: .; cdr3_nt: TGTGCCAGCAGCCTAGCGGGGGGTCGGGGTGAAAAACTGTTTTTT; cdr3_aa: CASSLAGGRGEKLFF
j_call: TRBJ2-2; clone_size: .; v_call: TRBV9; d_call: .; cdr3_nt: TGTGCCAGCAGCTCGGTGCTCCGAGCGAACACCGGGGAGCTGTTTTTT; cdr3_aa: CASSSVLRANTGELFF
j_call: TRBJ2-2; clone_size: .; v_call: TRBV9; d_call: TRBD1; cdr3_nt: TGTGCCAGCAGGGGACAGGGGGCGCCCGGGGAGCTGTTTTTT; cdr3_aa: CASRGQGAPGELFF
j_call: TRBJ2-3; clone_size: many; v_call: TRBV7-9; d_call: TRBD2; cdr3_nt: TGTGCCAGCAGCCCTCGGGCAGCGGGGGTTGTGGATACGCAGTATTTT; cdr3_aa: CASSPRAAGVVDTQYF
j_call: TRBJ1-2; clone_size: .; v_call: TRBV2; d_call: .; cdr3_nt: TGTGCCAGCCTTTCGGACATATACTATGGCTACACCTTC; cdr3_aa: CASLSDIYYGYTF
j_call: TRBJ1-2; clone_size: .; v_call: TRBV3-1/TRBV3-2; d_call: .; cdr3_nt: TGTGCCAGCAGCCAAGATGCCAGGGCGAATGGCTACACCTTC; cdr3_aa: CASSQDARANGYTF
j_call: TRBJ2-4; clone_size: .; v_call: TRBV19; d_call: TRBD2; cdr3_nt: TGTGCCAGTAGTAGAGGGACTAGCGGGGGTTCAAACATTCAGTACTTC; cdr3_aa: CASSRGTSGGSNIQYF
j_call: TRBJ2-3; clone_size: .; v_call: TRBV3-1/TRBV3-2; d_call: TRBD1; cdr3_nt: TGTGCCAGCAGCCAAACGACAGGGGTCACAGATACGCAGTATTTT; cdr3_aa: CASSQTTGVTDTQYF
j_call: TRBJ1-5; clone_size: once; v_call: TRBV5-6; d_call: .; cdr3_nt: TGTGCCAGCAGCTTGGCAGGGCAGCCCCAGCATTTT; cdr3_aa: CASSLAGQPQHF
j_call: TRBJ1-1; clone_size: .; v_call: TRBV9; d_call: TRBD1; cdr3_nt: TGTGCCAGCAGCAACCCGACAGGGGTGGGGACTGAAGCTTTCTTT; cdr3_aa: CASSNPTGVGTEAFF
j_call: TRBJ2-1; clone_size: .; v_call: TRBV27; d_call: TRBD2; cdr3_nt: TGTGCCAGCACCACTTGGGGGACTAGCGGGAGCTCCTACAATGAGCAGTTCTTC; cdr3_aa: CASTTWGTSGSSYNEQFF
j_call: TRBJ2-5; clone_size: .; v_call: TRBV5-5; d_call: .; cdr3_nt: TGTGCCAGCAGCCCGACTACTACCGCTGGGGAGACCCAGTACTTC; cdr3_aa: CASSPTTTAGETQYF
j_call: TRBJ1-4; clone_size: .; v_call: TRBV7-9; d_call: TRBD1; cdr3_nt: TGTGCCAGCAGCAGGACAGGGGGGAGTGAAAAACTGTTTTTT; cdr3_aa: CASSRTGGSEKLFF
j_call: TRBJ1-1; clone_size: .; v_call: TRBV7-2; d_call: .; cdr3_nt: TGTGCCAGCAGCCCCCAGGGGAGGGAGAACACTGAAGCTTTCTTT; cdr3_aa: CASSPQGRENTEAFF
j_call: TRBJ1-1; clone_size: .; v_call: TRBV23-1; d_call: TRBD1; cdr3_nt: TGCGCCAGCAGTCAGAAAGGACAGGGCGTCGGGGAGACCACTGAAGCTTTCTTT; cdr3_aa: CASSQKGQGVGETTEAFF
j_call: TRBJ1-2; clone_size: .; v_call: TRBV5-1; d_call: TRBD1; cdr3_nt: TGCGCCAGCAGCTTTGCCGGGACAGGGGAGTATGGCTACACCTTC; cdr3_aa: CASSFAGTGEYGYTF
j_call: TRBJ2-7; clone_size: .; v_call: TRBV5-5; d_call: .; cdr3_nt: TGTGCCAGCAGCCCCATTCGCGGGCCCCCCCAATGGGGCGAGCAGTACTTC; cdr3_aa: CASSPIRGPPQWGEQYF